This T cell receptor beta chain was found in a study of shared clonotypes between healthy human individuals. General study points: Among the subsets, naive ones generally showed larger estimated richness than memory ones. All-four-donor shared clonotypes had higher generation probabilities than non-shared clonotypes did.

About this clone itself: As yet, its antigen is unknown.

The table came from immunoSEQ multiplex PCR; TCRdb's copy has only in-frame clones and leaves some out. The sample has some 2,500,000 clones, 80% to 95% seen once. This CDR3 region has 13 residues. V dropped 5 bases and J dropped 4 bases, with 12 bases sitting between them. Germline values: CDR1 SGHRS, CDR2 YFSETQ. Sequencing was performed on naive CD4+ T cells from PBMCs. Subset indicated: CD45RA+ positively selected. The chain joins TRBV5-1 to TRBJ1-1, with D unclear. The origin of this receptor is a man between 18 and 29 years old in good health. Some clones in this sample may be carry-over from other donors' samples. The chain's CDR3 is CASSIGEGTEAFF. Here the CDR3 DNA reads TGCGCCAGCAGTATCGGGGAGGGCACTGAAGCTTTCTTT. The full variable domain, with the rest looked up from reference TRBV5-1 and TRBJ1-1, is KAGVTQTPRYLIKTRGQQVTLSCSPISGHRSVSWYQQTPGQGLQFLFEYFSETQRNKGNFPGRFSGRQFSNSRSEMNVSTLELGDSALYLCASSIGEGTEAFFGQGTRLTVV.